The clone carrying this T cell receptor beta chain was observed at least ten times. The target antigen is unknown. Unique molecular identifiers tagged individual cDNA molecules. TCRdb reprocessed the 5' RACE reads with MiXCR, giving one entry per CDR3 protein. The data contain about 30,000 distinct CDR3 sequences, under 6.5% of them singletons. These data belong to a study of early T cells in non-severe SARS-CoV-2 infection. Study in general: Sequencing input comprised bulk RNA from unsorted whole blood; chain pairing was not available.

Findings and limits, study-wide: Clonotype matching in VDJdb favored anti-spike CD8 responses and did not capture private and CD4 specificities.

The sequencing sample was made of whole blood. This TCR came from an adult who was a healthcare worker with PCR-confirmed SARS-CoV-2 infection or an uninfected control (not recorded which).

CDR3 nucleotide sequence: TGTGCCAGCAGCTTAGACCTGAGCAATCAGCCCCAGCATTTT. Translating gives CASSLDLSNQPQHF. V gene TRBV7-9 combines with J gene TRBJ1-5; D unclear. Between the trimmed V and J ends, which lost 1 base and 1 base, there was a span of 5 bases. There are 14 residues in the CDR3. CDR1 SEHNR and CDR2 FQNEAQ come from the germline V gene (reference sequence).